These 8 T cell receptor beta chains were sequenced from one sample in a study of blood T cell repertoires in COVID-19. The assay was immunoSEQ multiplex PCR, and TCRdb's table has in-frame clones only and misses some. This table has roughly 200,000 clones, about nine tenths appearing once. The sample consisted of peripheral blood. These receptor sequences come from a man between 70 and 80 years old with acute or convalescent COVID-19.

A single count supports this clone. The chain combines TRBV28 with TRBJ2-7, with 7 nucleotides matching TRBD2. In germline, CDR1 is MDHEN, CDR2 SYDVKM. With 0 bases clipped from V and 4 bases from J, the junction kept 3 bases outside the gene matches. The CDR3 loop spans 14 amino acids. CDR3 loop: CASSLWRERYEQYF. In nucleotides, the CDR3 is TGTGCCAGCAGTTTATGGCGGGAGAGGTACGAGCAGTACTTC.

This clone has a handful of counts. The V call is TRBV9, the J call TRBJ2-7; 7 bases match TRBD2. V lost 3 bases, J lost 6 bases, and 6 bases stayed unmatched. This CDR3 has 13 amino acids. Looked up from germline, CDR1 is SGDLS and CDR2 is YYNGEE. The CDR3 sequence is CASSATSPGEQYF. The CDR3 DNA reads TGTGCCAGCAGCGCGACTAGCCCCGGCGAGCAGTACTTC.

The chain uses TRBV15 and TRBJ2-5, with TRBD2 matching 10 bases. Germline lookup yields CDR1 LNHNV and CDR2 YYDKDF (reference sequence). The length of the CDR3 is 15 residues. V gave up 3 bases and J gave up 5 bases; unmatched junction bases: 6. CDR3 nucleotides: TGTGCCACCAGCAGGCCTAGCGGGAGAGGGGAGACCCAGTACTTC. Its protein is CATSRPSGRGETQYF. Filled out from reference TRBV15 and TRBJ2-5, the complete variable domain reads DAMVIQNPRYQVTQFGKPVTLSCSQTLNHNVMYWYQQKSSQAPKLLFHYYDKDFNNEADTPDNFQSRRPNTSFCFLDIRSPGLGDTAMYLCATSRPSGRGETQYFGPGTRLLVL.

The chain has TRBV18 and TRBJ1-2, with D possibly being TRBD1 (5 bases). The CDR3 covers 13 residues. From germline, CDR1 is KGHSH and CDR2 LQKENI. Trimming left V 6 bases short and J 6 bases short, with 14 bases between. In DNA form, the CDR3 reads TGTGCCAGCTCGCCCGGGACTGCTGATGGCTACACCTTC. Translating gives CASSPGTADGYTF.

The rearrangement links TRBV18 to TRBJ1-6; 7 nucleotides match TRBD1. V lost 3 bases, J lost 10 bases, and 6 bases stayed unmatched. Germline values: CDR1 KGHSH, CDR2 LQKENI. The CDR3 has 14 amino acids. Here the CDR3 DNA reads TGTGCCAGCTCACCGGACAGGTCAGGCTCACCCCTCCACTTT. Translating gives CASSPDRSGSPLHF.

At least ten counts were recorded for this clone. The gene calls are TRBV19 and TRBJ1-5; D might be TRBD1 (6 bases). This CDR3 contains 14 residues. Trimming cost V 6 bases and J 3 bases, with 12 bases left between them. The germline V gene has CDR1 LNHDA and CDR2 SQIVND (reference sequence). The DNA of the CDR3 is TGTGCCAGTAGAACCGGGACAATCAATCAGCCCCAGCATTTT. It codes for CASRTGTINQPQHF.

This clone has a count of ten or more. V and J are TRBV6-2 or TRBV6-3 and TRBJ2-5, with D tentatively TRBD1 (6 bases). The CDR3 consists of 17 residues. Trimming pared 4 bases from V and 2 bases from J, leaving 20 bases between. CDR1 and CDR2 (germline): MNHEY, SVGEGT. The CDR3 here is CASSLNLKGQNQETQYF. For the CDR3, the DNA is TGTGCCAGCAGTTTGAACTTAAAAGGACAGAATCAAGAGACCCAGTACTTC.

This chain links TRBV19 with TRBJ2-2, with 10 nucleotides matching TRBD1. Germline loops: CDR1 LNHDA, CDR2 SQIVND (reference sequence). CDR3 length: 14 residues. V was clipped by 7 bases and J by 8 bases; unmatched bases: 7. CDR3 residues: CASTDRGQSGELFF. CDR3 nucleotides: TGTGCCAGTACTGACAGGGGGCAGTCTGGGGAGCTGTTTTTT.